The 14 T cell receptor beta chains in this list originate from one sample, sequenced in a study of blood T cells in healthy people across ages. The second PCR ran about 6 to 12 cycles with a sample-barcoded 5' primer and J-beta primers. TCRdb processed the 5' RACE reads anew with MiXCR; each CDR3 protein has one entry. The sample yields about 1.5 million distinct CDR3 sequences, under 55% seen once. Material for sequencing was blood. Source of these receptors: a woman between 18 and 30 years old in good health.

The chain couples TRBV12-3 or TRBV12-4 to TRBJ2-2; the match to TRBD2 covers 12 bases. This CDR3 spans 16 amino acids. With 5 bases clipped from V and 2 bases from J, the junction kept 3 bases outside the gene matches. Written as DNA, the CDR3 is TGTGCCAGCAGTCGGACTAGCGGGAAAAACACCGGGGAGCTGTTTTTT. This encodes CASSRTSGKNTGELFF.

This clonotype showed up just a few times. This chain uses TRBV29-1 with TRBJ2-3, with a possible D match to TRBD1 (8 bases). CDR1 and CDR2 (germline): SQVTM, ANQGSEA. The CDR3 has 16 residues. The ends were cut back, 0 bases at V and 4 bases at J, with 17 bases in the middle. The CDR3 bases are TGCAGCGTTGAAGAAGAGTGGACAGGGAGGGCAGATACGCAGTATTTT. Protein: CSVEEEWTGRADTQYF.

J is TRBJ2-7 and V is TRBV11-2; the D is unclear. The last part of the DNA fits TRBJ2-5 better; the J call may be wrong. Germline-derived CDR1 and CDR2 are SGHAT and FQNNGV. The CDR3 covers 13 residues. The CDR3 region has the DNA TGTGCCAGCAGCTATACGGTTCCGGAGACCCAGTACTTC. As protein: CASSYTVPETQYF.

The CDR3 nucleotides read TGTGCCAGCAGTACCTTGGACAGGGCGGCAAACATTCAGTACTTC. This sequence encodes CASSTLDRAANIQYF. The genes are TRBV6-6 and TRBJ2-4; 8 bases map to TRBD1. CDR1 is MNHNY, CDR2 SVGAGI, per germline (reference sequence). Trimming at V came to 5 bases and at J to 6 bases, leaving 9 bases not matched to a gene. CDR3 length: 15 residues.

In this sample, this clonotype turned up a few times. This rearrangement joins TRBV28 to TRBJ1-6, with D possibly being TRBD1 (6 bases). In germline, CDR1 is MDHEN, CDR2 SYDVKM. CDR3 length equals 18 residues. The germline V and J ends were trimmed by 3 bases and 3 bases, with 18 bases remaining between them. CDR3 sequence (DNA): TGTGCCAGCAGTTTCGTTCCGAAAACAGGGTACTATAATTCACCCCTCCACTTT. The encoded protein is CASSFVPKTGYYNSPLHF.

V usage is TRBV29-1 and J usage is TRBJ1-1; D might be TRBD1 (6 bases). This CDR3 region has 11 residues. V was trimmed by 4 bases and J by 11 bases, leaving 14 bases between them. The V gene's germline CDR1 is SQVTM and CDR2 ANQGSEA. CDR3 sequence: CSVVGGREAFF. CDR3 sequence (DNA): TGCAGCGTTGTGGGGGGGCGGGAGGCTTTCTTT. The whole variable domain, filled in from reference TRBV29-1 and TRBJ1-1, reads SAVISQKPSRDICQRGTSLTIQCQVDSQVTMMFWYRQQPGQSLTLIATANQGSEATYESGFVIDKFPISRPNLTFSTLTVSNMSPEDSSIYLCSVVGGREAFFGQGTRLTVV.

The chain is built from TRBV28 and TRBJ1-1; possibly TRBD1 for D (6 bases). CDR3 length: 15 amino acids. The V gene's germline CDR1 is MDHEN and CDR2 SYDVKM. V lost 5 bases to trimming and J lost 1 base, with 14 bases between them. CDR3 in DNA: TGTGCCAGCAGTCATCGTAGCAGGGGGAACACTGAAGCTTTCTTT. Protein: CASSHRSRGNTEAFF.

This clonotype has just one count. As DNA, the CDR3 is TGTGCCAGCACCCAGAGCCGGACCGGGGAGCTGTTTTTT. As protein: CASTQSRTGELFF. V and J are TRBV14 and TRBJ2-2; D gene ambiguous. The germline CDR1 and CDR2 sequences are SGHDN and FVKESK. The CDR3 runs to 13 residues. The V end was cut by 7 bases, the J end by 5 bases, with 11 bases between. The whole variable domain, filled in from reference TRBV14 and TRBJ2-2, reads EAGVTQFPSHSVIEKGQTVTLRCDPISGHDNLYWYRRVMGKEIKFLLHFVKESKQDESGMPNNRFLAERTGGTYSTLKVQPAELEDSGVYFCASTQSRTGELFFGEGSRLTVL.

J is TRBJ2-5 and V is TRBV20-1; 7 bases fit TRBD2. The J call may be in error: the DNA end matches TRBJ2-1 better. Germline V gene data show CDR1 as DFQATT and CDR2 as SNEGSKA (reference sequence). The CDR3 runs 14 residues. This CDR3 reads CSAKRGTTQETQFF. The CDR3 nucleotides read TGCAGTGCTAAACGCGGGACTACCCAAGAGACCCAGTTCTTC.

This clonotype was found a few times. The rearrangement joins TRBV29-1 to TRBJ1-1; no definite D call. V was shortened by 7 bases and J by 2 bases, with 5 bases between the two germline ends. This CDR3 is built from 10 residues. Germline V gene sequence: CDR1 SQVTM, CDR2 ANQGSEA. As DNA, the CDR3 is TGCAGCGGCACTAACACTGAAGCTTTCTTT. It codes for CSGTNTEAFF.

The V call is TRBV20-1, the J call TRBJ2-1, with 8 bases fitting TRBD1. V gave up 5 bases and J gave up 7 bases; unmatched junction bases: 4. The germline V gene has CDR1 DFQATT and CDR2 SNEGSKA (reference sequence). CDR3 length equals 12 residues. CDR3 sequence (DNA): TGCAGTGCTTCGGACAGGGTAAATGAGCAGTTCTTC. Its translation is CSASDRVNEQFF.

The V and J genes are TRBV20-1 and TRBJ1-4, with TRBD1 as a possible D gene (6 bases). V lost 2 bases and J lost 7, with 14 bases in between. Germline loops: CDR1 DFQATT, CDR2 SNEGSKA (reference sequence). CDR3 size: 14 residues. CDR3 loop: CSARPHRAVEKLFF. The DNA of the CDR3 is TGCAGTGCTAGACCCCACAGGGCCGTTGAAAAACTGTTTTTT.

The rearrangement links TRBV4-3 to TRBJ2-5; weak D call: TRBD2 (5 bases). V gave up 1 base and J gave up 3 bases, with 12 bases separating them. The CDR3 sequence is 15 residues long. Germline loops: CDR1 LGHNA, CDR2 YSLEER. This CDR3 reads CASSQVVGGEETQYF. Here the CDR3 DNA reads TGCGCCAGCAGCCAAGTGGTAGGAGGTGAAGAGACCCAGTACTTC.

This clonotype showed up just a few times. The genes are TRBV19 and TRBJ2-4; D is unclear. Germline V gene sequence: CDR1 LNHDA, CDR2 SQIVND (reference sequence). CDR3 length equals 13 residues. Trimming cost V 5 bases and J 7 bases, with 12 bases left between them. CDR3 nucleotide sequence: TGTGCCAGTAGTCCCGTCTGGTTTAACATTCAGTACTTC. It is translated as CASSPVWFNIQYF.